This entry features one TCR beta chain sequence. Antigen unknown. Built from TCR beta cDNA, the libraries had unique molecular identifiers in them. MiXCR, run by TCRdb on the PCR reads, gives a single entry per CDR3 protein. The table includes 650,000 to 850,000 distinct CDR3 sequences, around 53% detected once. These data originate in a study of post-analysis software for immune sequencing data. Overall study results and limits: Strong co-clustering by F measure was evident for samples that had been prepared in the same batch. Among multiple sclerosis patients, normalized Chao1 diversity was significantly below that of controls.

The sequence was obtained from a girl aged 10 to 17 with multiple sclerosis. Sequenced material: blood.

As DNA, the CDR3 is TGTGCCAGCAGGGACAGGGGGCTTGGGGCCAACGTCCTGACTTTC. Its translation: CASRDRGLGANVLTF. The rearrangement uses TRBV6-1 and TRBJ2-6; TRBD1 matches at 11 bases. CDR1 is MNHNS, CDR2 SASEGT, per germline. The CDR3 extends over 15 amino acids. V lost 6 bases to trimming and J lost 3 bases; unmatched junction nucleotides: 1.